This is a list of T cell receptor beta chains from one sample in a study of cytomegalovirus exposure and HLA in healthy donors. Profiling relied on immunoSEQ multiplex PCR, and the TCRdb table lists in-frame clones only, not all of them. The sample lists 150,000 to 190,000 clones, about 68% occurring once. The sequenced sample consisted of PBMCs. The receptors were gathered from a man aged 18 to 35 in good health and CMV-seronegative. CDR3s include the opening cysteine and the closing phenylalanine or tryptophan. A D gene is named only where the DNA matches it firmly. Clone size is given for some rows only: seen once, a few or many times, or a class if the clone is expanded.

>TRBV11-2|15|-|TRBJ2-3|-
CASSLVQGLGDTQYF
TGTGCCAGCAGCTTAGTCCAGGGTCTTGGAGATACGCAGTATTTT
>TRBV10-1|14|-|TRBJ1-3|-
CASTSDSSGNTIYF
TGCGCCAGCACCTCTGACTCGTCTGGAAACACCATATATTTT
>TRBV11-2|15|TRBD1|TRBJ2-7|once
CASSLEGTGAYEQYF
TGTGCCAGCAGCTTAGAGGGGACAGGGGCCTACGAGCAGTACTTC
>TRBV7-9|16|TRBD1|TRBJ2-1|-
CSSSGRGFPSYNEQFF
TGTTCCAGCAGCGGCAGGGGGTTCCCATCCTACAATGAGCAGTTCTTC
>TRBV5-6|13|-|TRBJ2-3|-
CASSLDRGDTQYF
TGTGCCAGCAGCTTGGATCGGGGGGATACGCAGTATTTT
>TRBV7-9|15|-|TRBJ2-3|once
CASSPPIEPTDTQYF
TGTGCCAGCAGCCCCCCTATAGAGCCCACAGATACGCAGTATTTT
>TRBV7-2|15|-|TRBJ1-3|-
CASSLARGSGNTIYF
TGTGCCAGCAGCTTAGCAAGGGGCTCCGGAAACACCATATATTTT
>TRBV5-8|14|-|TRBJ2-1|-
CASSLAQNNNEQFF
TGTGCCAGCAGCTTGGCCCAGAACAACAATGAGCAGTTCTTC
>TRBV12-5|18|TRBD1|TRBJ1-1|-
CASGPEGAATDLNTEAFF
TGTGCTAGTGGCCCTGAGGGGGCAGCCACCGATTTGAACACTGAAGCTTTCTTT
>TRBV9|13|-|TRBJ1-2|few
CASSTQLRGGYTF
TGTGCCAGCAGCACACAGCTCAGGGGTGGCTACACCTTC
>TRBV6-6|15|TRBD1|TRBJ2-5|-
CASSPWDRPQETQYF
TGTGCCAGCAGTCCTTGGGACAGGCCTCAAGAGACCCAGTACTTC
>TRBV7-2|15|TRBD1|TRBJ1-2|-
CASSWTGGILYGYTF
TGTGCCAGCAGCTGGACAGGGGGGATCCTTTATGGCTACACCTTC
>TRBV4-1|15|TRBD2|TRBJ2-7|-
CASSQVTSGEYEQYF
TGCGCCAGCAGCCAAGTGACTAGCGGGGAATACGAGCAGTACTTC
>TRBV6-5|15|TRBD2|TRBJ2-7|-
CASSLLGEGIYEQYF
TGTGCCAGCAGTCTCTTGGGGGAGGGGATCTACGAGCAGTACTTC
>TRBV7-2|14|-|TRBJ2-7|few
CASSFNGEALEQYF
TGTGCCAGCAGCTTTAACGGAGAGGCCCTCGAGCAGTACTTC